Shown below are 15 T cell receptor beta chains from a single sample sequenced in a study of blood T cell repertoires in COVID-19. Measured with immunoSEQ multiplex PCR; TCRdb has only the in-frame clones, and not every one. This sample has about 670,000 clones, with 85% to 90% found just once. The specimen sequenced was peripheral blood. The receptors were sampled from a woman aged 18-30 years with acute or convalescent COVID-19.

V is TRBV19 and J is TRBJ2-1; perhaps TRBD1 as D (8 bases). The CDR3 is made up of 18 amino acids. Trimming shortened V by 0 bases and J by 9 bases, and 24 bases separated the two germline ends. CDR1 LNHDA and CDR2 SQIVND come from the germline V gene (reference sequence). CDR3 amino acids: CASSIDPPGGRGLGEQFF. CDR3 bases: TGTGCCAGTAGTATAGATCCCCCGGGGGGCAGGGGGCTTGGTGAGCAGTTCTTC.

The sample holds one count of this clone. This chain joins TRBV4-1 and TRBJ1-1, with D maybe TRBD1 (5 bases). Deletions cut 4 bases from V and 4 bases from J, with 13 bases between. Germline loops: CDR1 MGHRA, CDR2 YSYEKL. The CDR3 loop spans 14 amino acids. The CDR3 region has the DNA TGCGCCAGCAGCCGGAACAGGTGGACCACTGAAGCTTTCTTT. It encodes CASSRNRWTTEAFF.

This clone showed up just a few times. The rearrangement uses TRBV3-1 (or the pseudogene TRBV3-2) and TRBJ1-4; no clear D gene. Trimming pared 0 bases from V and 8 bases from J, leaving 7 bases between. This CDR3 has 13 residues. From germline, CDR1 is LGHDT and CDR2 YNNKEL (reference sequence). The CDR3 reads CASSQEWAEKLFF. The CDR3 region has the DNA TGTGCCAGCAGCCAAGAATGGGCCGAAAAACTGTTTTTT.

V gene TRBV11-3 combines with J gene TRBJ1-1; possible D gene TRBD1, 5 bases. Trimming pared 4 bases from V and 3 bases from J, leaving 15 bases between. CDR1 is SGHNT, CDR2 YENEEA, per germline. The CDR3 has 15 residues. The CDR3 sequence is CASSSGFGHHTEAFF. Here the CDR3 DNA reads TGTGCCAGCAGCTCCGGGTTTGGACACCACACTGAAGCTTTCTTT.

The rearrangement links TRBV6-4 to TRBJ1-4; D might be TRBD1 (5 bases). Germline loops: CDR1 MRHNA, CDR2 SNTAGT. Trimming cost V 2 bases and J 1 base, with 17 bases left between them. The CDR3 is 18 residues long. As DNA, the CDR3 is TGTGCCAGCAGTGACGGCGGGGCCCTGGAGGGAACTAATGAAAAACTGTTTTTT. This codes for CASSDGGALEGTNEKLFF.

The rearrangement uses TRBV5-6 and TRBJ1-6; 8 bases match TRBD1. After removal of 9 bases from V and 7 bases from J, the junction contained 6 bases not matched to a gene. CDR1 SGHDT and CDR2 YYEEEE come from the germline V gene. The CDR3 spans 13 residues. The CDR3 DNA reads TGTGCCACCGGACAGGGTGAGAATTCACCCCTCCACTTT. Translated: CATGQGENSPLHF.

The chain is built from TRBV14 and TRBJ2-7; D is unresolved. The V gene lost 0 bases and the J gene lost 2 bases, with 14 bases spanning the gap. In germline, CDR1 is SGHDN, CDR2 FVKESK. This CDR3 comprises 16 residues. CDR3 bases: TGTGCCAGCAGCCAAGATAGGCAGGCCCTGGCCTACGAGCAGTACTTC. It yields the protein CASSQDRQALAYEQYF.

This chain connects TRBV4-3 to TRBJ1-2, with a possible D match to TRBD1 (6 bases). This CDR3 spans 16 amino acids. V dropped 1 base and J dropped 3 bases, with 15 bases sitting between them. Germline CDR1 and CDR2: LGHNA and YSLEER. CDR3 amino acids: CASSQGEDRIDYGYTF. CDR3 coding DNA: TGCGCCAGCAGCCAAGGAGAAGACAGGATTGACTATGGCTACACCTTC.

This clone was detected once. This chain connects TRBV27 to TRBJ1-1, with D possibly being TRBD1 (6 bases). The CDR3 is made up of 15 amino acids. Germline loops: CDR1 MNHEY, CDR2 SMNVEV (reference sequence). Trimming removed 4 bases at V and 4 bases at J, with 16 bases between. The CDR3 DNA sequence: TGTGCCAGCAGTTCCAGGGGACGGGGGGTCACTGAAGCTTTCTTT. Its translation is CASSSRGRGVTEAFF.

The chain is built from TRBV2 and TRBJ1-2, with 7 nucleotides matching TRBD1. The CDR3 is 15 amino acids. The germline CDR1 and CDR2 sequences are SNHLY and FYNNEI. V lost 4 bases to trimming and J lost 4 bases; unmatched junction nucleotides: 9. CDR3 residues: CASSVLQGTVYGYTF. CDR3 nucleotides: TGTGCCAGCAGTGTCCTACAGGGGACGGTCTATGGCTACACCTTC.

As to this clone: This CDR3 is also generated by other DNA sequences in the sample. The chain joins TRBV12-3 or TRBV12-4 to TRBJ2-1; no reliable D call. This CDR3 has 11 residues. The V gene lost 6 bases and the J gene lost 10 bases, with 10 bases spanning the gap. The CDR3 reads CASSPGLEQFF. The CDR3 DNA sequence: TGTGCCAGCAGCCCCGGGTTAGAGCAGTTCTTC.

The chain uses TRBV4-1 and TRBJ1-4, with 9 bases aligning to TRBD1. The V gene's germline CDR1 is MGHRA and CDR2 YSYEKL. The CDR3 totals 15 residues. The junction had 6 bases not matched to a gene; V was cut back by 2 bases and J by 8 bases. The CDR3 spells CASSQPGQGKEKLFF. DNA of the CDR3: TGCGCCAGCAGCCAACCGGGACAGGGTAAGGAAAAACTGTTTTTT.

The chain combines TRBV12-3 or TRBV12-4 with TRBJ1-1; tentative D call: TRBD1 (5 bases). V was shortened by 1 base and J by 4 bases, with 7 bases between the two germline ends. The length of the CDR3 is 13 residues. The CDR3 protein is CASSLGRGTEAFF. CDR3 in DNA: TGTGCCAGCAGTTTAGGAAGGGGCACTGAAGCTTTCTTT.

The rearrangement links TRBV5-1 to TRBJ2-7, with 14 bases aligning to TRBD2. From germline, CDR1 is SGHRS and CDR2 YFSETQ. The CDR3 has 16 amino acids. V shed 4 bases and J 6 bases; nucleotides not matched to a gene: 9. This CDR3 reads CASSRGTSGGLGEQYF. Written as DNA, the CDR3 is TGCGCCAGCAGCCGCGGGACTAGCGGGGGTTTGGGCGAGCAGTACTTC.

The chain combines TRBV7-8 with TRBJ2-7; 9 bases fit TRBD1. The germline V gene encodes CDR1 SGHVS and CDR2 FQNEAQ. This CDR3 is built from 16 residues. J gave up 1 base and V 5 bases, and 9 bases lay outside the gene matches. The CDR3 bases are TGTGCCAGCAGCCTCCCCCGGACAGGGGATTCCTACGAGCAGTACTTC. Translation: CASSLPRTGDSYEQYF.